Below, 12 T cell receptor beta chains from the same sample are listed, as sequenced in a study of STAT5B mutations in CD4+ large granular lymphocyte leukemia. Produced via immunoSEQ multiplex PCR; TCRdb's table is partial and in-frame only. The table records 30,000 to 40,000 clones, approximately 82% of them present only once. Material: CD4+ T cells from blood buffy coats. The receptors derive from a human donor in good health.

The chain employs TRBV11-3 and TRBJ2-5; D gene unclear. This CDR3 region has 13 residues. CDR1 and CDR2 from the germline V gene are SGHNT and YENEEA. V was pared by 1 base and J by 5 bases, with 8 bases between. The CDR3 nucleotides are TGTGCCAGCAGCTTAGGGGGTAGGGAGACCCAGTACTTC. Protein: CASSLGGRETQYF.

V gene TRBV5-4 combines with J gene TRBJ2-3; weak D call: TRBD2 (5 bases). Trimming removed 3 bases at V and 1 base at J, with 9 bases between. Germline V gene data show CDR1 as SGHNT and CDR2 as YYREEE (reference sequence). There are 14 residues in the CDR3. The CDR3, as DNA: TGTGCCAGCAGCTGGCGCGGGCGCACAGATACGCAGTATTTT. As protein: CASSWRGRTDTQYF.

This chain uses TRBV11-2 with TRBJ2-7, with 8 bases matching TRBD1. The V gene's germline CDR1 is SGHAT and CDR2 FQNNGV. J lost 5 bases, V lost 5 bases, and 8 bases had no gene match. The CDR3 contains 14 residues. The CDR3 region is CASSPDRAGNEQYF. The CDR3 DNA reads as TGTGCCAGCAGCCCGGACAGGGCTGGGAACGAGCAGTACTTC.

The chain is built from TRBV7-9 and TRBJ1-1, with D hard to call. Trimming shortened V by 3 bases and J by 1 base, and 9 bases separated the two germline ends. From germline, CDR1 is SEHNR and CDR2 FQNEAQ (reference sequence). The CDR3 runs 14 residues. CDR3 DNA sequence: TGTGCCAGCAGCTTTAAGGGAAAGAACACTGAAGCTTTCTTT. Its translation: CASSFKGKNTEAFF.

The chain has TRBV28 and TRBJ2-3; 7 bases are a match to TRBD1. V lost 3 bases and J lost 5; bases outside the gene matches: 8. The CDR3 is made up of 15 amino acids. CDR1 is MDHEN, CDR2 SYDVKM, per germline. CDR3 nucleotide sequence: TGTGCCAGCAGTTTCTACAGGGGACGAGGAGATACGCAGTATTTT. Its protein product is CASSFYRGRGDTQYF.

V usage is TRBV28 and J usage is TRBJ1-3; tentatively, D is TRBD1 (6 bases). Trimming stripped 5 bases from V and 4 bases from J, with 15 bases between. CDR1 and CDR2 from the germline V gene are MDHEN and SYDVKM. This CDR3 region has 15 residues. The CDR3, as DNA: TGTGCCAGCAGTCCGAGGGGGGGAGGAGGAAACACCATATATTTT. Its translation: CASSPRGGGGNTIYF.

The chain combines TRBV10-3 with TRBJ1-2; possibly TRBD1 for D (5 bases). The CDR3 consists of 12 residues. Looked up from germline, CDR1 is ENHRY and CDR2 is SYGVKD. The ends were cut back, 2 bases at V and 8 bases at J, with 9 bases in the middle. The CDR3 bases are TGTGCCATCAGTGAGACAGGATCGGGCTACACCTTC. This gives the protein CAISETGSGYTF.

The chain carries TRBV19 and TRBJ2-7, with a tentative D call TRBD2 (5 bases). Trimming left V 5 bases short and J 7 bases short, with 15 bases between. Germline CDR1 reads LNHDA; CDR2 reads SQIVND (reference sequence). The CDR3 is made up of 13 amino acids. The CDR3 nucleotides read TGTGCCAGTAGTGAGAGGGCTGTAGGGGAGCAGTACTTC. It is translated as CASSERAVGEQYF.

This chain uses TRBV5-1 with TRBJ2-2; 12 bases match TRBD1. Germline V lookup: CDR1 SGHRS, CDR2 YFSETQ. J gave up 6 bases and V 3 bases, and 15 bases lay outside the gene matches. The CDR3 extends over 19 amino acids. The CDR3 region has the DNA TGCGCCAGCAGCTCTCTCCGGGACAGGGGGCGCGTTTTATCCGGGGAGCTGTTTTTT. Translation gives CASSSLRDRGRVLSGELFF.

The J gene is TRBJ1-2, the V gene TRBV19, with D hard to call. The germline V gene encodes CDR1 LNHDA and CDR2 SQIVND (reference sequence). CDR3 length: 13 residues. V dropped 0 bases and J dropped 2 bases, with 4 bases sitting between them. The CDR3 DNA is TGTGCCAGTAGTATAGAGGCGAACTATGGCTACACCTTC. Its translation is CASSIEANYGYTF.

This clone was observed a few times. The chain uses TRBV6-1 and TRBJ1-1; a weak D match, TRBD1 (5 bases). Trimming removed 5 bases from V and 4 bases from J, with 11 bases in between. The CDR3 is 13 amino acids. Per the germline V gene, CDR1 is MNHNS and CDR2 is SASEGT. This chain's CDR3 is CASSTEGFTEAFF. The DNA for the CDR3 is TGTGCCAGCAGTACGGAGGGGTTCACTGAAGCTTTCTTT.

This clone was found a few times. Written as DNA, the CDR3 is TGTGCCAGCAGCTTGGATTCGGGCCAGCCCCAGCATTTT. It codes for CASSLDSGQPQHF. This rearrangement joins TRBV5-4 to TRBJ1-5, with D uncertain. This CDR3 contains 13 residues. Trimming left V 0 bases short and J 7 bases short, with 8 bases between. CDR1 is SGHNT and CDR2 is YYREEE in the germline V gene (reference sequence).